This TCR beta chain was sequenced during a study of T cells in Graves' hyperthyroidism and ophthalmopathy. RNA transcripts gave rise to amplified TCR beta CDR3 regions. In the first-round RT-PCR of the TCR CDR3, the HTBI primer set was used. TCRdb re-derived calls from the multiplex PCR reads in MiXCR, one entry per CDR3 protein. The sample consists of a few hundred thousand distinct CDR3 sequences, 14% of them appearing once. V lost 3 bases and J lost 0, with 6 bases in between. Germline V gene lookup returns CDR1 MDHEN and CDR2 SYDVKM. The CDR3 is made up of 14 amino acids. Hyperthyroidism of Graves' type that showed no ophthalmopathy progression within 18 months was stable. Hyperthyroidism had been newly diagnosed in patients aged 18 to 65, and its duration was under 2 months. Each 10 ml fresh peripheral blood draw supplied the PBMCs. This clonotype showed up many times.

The sequence was obtained from a middle-aged woman with Graves' hyperthyroidism. What was sequenced was blood. The chain carries TRBV28 and TRBJ1-5; D gene unclear. CDR3 bases: TGTGCCAGCAGTTTGGTGAATAGCAATCAGCCCCAGCATTTT. Protein sequence: CASSLVNSNQPQHF.